Shown below are 26 T cell receptor beta chains from a single sample sequenced in a study of T cell clonality in common variable immunodeficiency. Profiled with immunoSEQ multiplex PCR; TCRdb holds only in-frame clones, not every one. This sample has tens of thousands of clones, each found more than once. The sequenced material came from peripheral blood mononuclear cells. These receptors originate from a person aged 18-70 years in good health.

In its sample, this clone was seen many times. The missing CDR3 end, 3 residues past where the read stops, is filled in from the germline J gene. The chain employs TRBV20-1 and TRBJ2-7; no definite D call. The germline V gene encodes CDR1 DFQATT and CDR2 SNEGSKA (reference sequence). CDR3 length: 14 amino acids. Trimming removed 1 base at V and 2 bases at J, with 12 bases between. This CDR3 is CSARVFDSTYEQYF. Incomplete CDR3 DNA: TGCAGTGCTAGAGTCTTTGACTCAACCTACGAG.

This clone was seen ten or more times. Coverage ceases 3 residues before the CDR3 finishes, and the germline J gene fills in the end. The V call is TRBV20-1, the J call TRBJ1-5; no clear D. Germline CDR1 reads DFQATT; CDR2 reads SNEGSKA (reference sequence). The CDR3 runs 14 residues. V shed 3 bases and J shed 4 bases, with 13 bases lying between them. CDR3 loop: CSARAGTTNQPQHF. The covered CDR3 bases are TGCAGTGCTAGGGCCGGTACTACTAATCAGCCC.

This clone was recorded many times. The DNA ends 3 residues before the CDR3 does, and the rest of the CDR3 is filled in from the germline J gene. V usage is TRBV7-3 and J usage is TRBJ1-6; D is possibly TRBD1 (5 bases). Germline values: CDR1 SGHTA, CDR2 FQGTGA. V lost 3 bases and J 7 bases, leaving 10 bases between the germline ends. The CDR3 is 14 residues long. Partial CDR3 DNA: TGTGCCAGCAGCTTTGGGACTTCAAATTCACCC. It codes for CASSFGTSNSP. The whole CDR3 region reads CASSFGTSNSPLHF.

This clone has at least ten counts. Read sequence stops 3 residues before the CDR3 end, and the germline J gene provides the missing end. The chain is built from TRBV7-2 and TRBJ1-4; perhaps TRBD1 as D (6 bases). Germline CDR1 reads SGHTA; CDR2 reads FQGNSA. V lost 5 bases and J 8 bases, leaving 18 bases between the germline ends. There are 15 residues in the CDR3. The sequenced CDR3 bases are TGTGCCAGCAGCGCCCGAACAGGGATCTCGGAAAAA. Residues: CASSARTGISEK. In full, the CDR3 is CASSARTGISEKLFF.

This clone occurred many times. The CDR3 extends 3 residues past the end of the read, so its final part is completed from the germline J gene. The rearrangement uses TRBV11-3 and TRBJ1-6; the match to TRBD1 covers 9 bases. The V and J ends lost 7 bases and 3 bases, in that order; junction bases with no gene match: 4. The CDR3 is made up of 15 amino acids. The germline V gene has CDR1 SGHNT and CDR2 YENEEA. CDR3 region: CASTRQGDYNSPLHF. The sequenced part of the CDR3 DNA is TGTGCCAGCACCCGACAGGGGGACTATAATTCACCC.

This clone showed up many times. The CDR3 goes on 3 residues after the read ends, and that part is filled in from the germline J gene. The J gene is TRBJ2-1, the V gene TRBV19, with 9 bases matching TRBD1. The V gene's germline CDR1 is LNHDA and CDR2 SQIVND (reference sequence). With V trimmed by 3 bases and J by 7 bases, 10 bases remained unmatched. The CDR3 runs to 16 residues. The CDR3 region is CASSMLDRGGRNEQFF. The sequenced CDR3 bases are TGTGCCAGTAGTATGTTGGACAGGGGTGGTAGAAATGAG.

This clone was recorded at least ten times. Read coverage stops 3 residues before the CDR3 terminus; the germline J gene supplies the remainder. The chain combines TRBV7-3 with TRBJ1-4; 9 bases map to TRBD1. With V trimmed by 1 base and J by 3 bases, 12 bases remained unmatched. Germline V lookup: CDR1 SGHTA, CDR2 FQGTGA. This CDR3 is built from 19 residues. Incomplete CDR3 DNA: TGTGCCAGCAGCTTAAGGGCCCGGGACAGGGTTACCCCTAATGAAAAA. The encoded protein is CASSLRARDRVTPNEK. The complete CDR3 protein is CASSLRARDRVTPNEKLFF.

To note about this clone: Read sequence stops 3 residues before the CDR3 end, and the germline J gene provides the missing end. J is TRBJ1-6 and V is TRBV5-1, with a possible D match to TRBD1 (5 bases). Germline V gene data show CDR1 as SGHRS and CDR2 as YFSETQ. The CDR3 has 15 residues. V lost 0 bases, J lost 9 bases, and 13 bases lay in between. CDR3: CASSLEEGRVSPLHF. The sequenced CDR3 bases are TGCGCCAGCAGCTTGGAAGAGGGGAGGGTTTCACCC.

This clone was seen ten or more times. The sequence runs out 3 residues before the end of the CDR3; the remainder is reconstructed from the germline J gene. The chain is built from TRBV29-1 and TRBJ2-7; tentative D call: TRBD1 (6 bases). This CDR3 contains 11 residues. CDR1 SQVTM and CDR2 ANQGSEA come from the germline V gene. The V end lost 7 bases, the J end lost 6 bases, and 13 bases lay between the germline ends. CDR3 loop: CSAQQGPEQYF. Partial CDR3 DNA: TGCAGCGCTCAACAGGGTCCCGAG.

This clone occurred many times. Read sequence stops 3 residues before the CDR3 end, and the germline J gene provides the missing end. The genes are TRBV2 and TRBJ1-2, with D maybe TRBD1 (5 bases). Germline CDR1 is SNHLY and CDR2 is FYNNEI. The CDR3 totals 14 residues. This CDR3 reads CASSEERGGLGYTF. CDR3 DNA, as far as it was read: TGTGCCAGCAGTGAAGAGAGGGGAGGTTTGGGC.

This clone was counted at least ten times. Coverage ceases 3 residues before the CDR3 finishes, and the germline J gene fills in the end. The chain has TRBV9 and TRBJ1-2; 9 bases are a match to TRBD1. The germline V gene encodes CDR1 SGDLS and CDR2 YYNGEE. The CDR3 extends over 14 amino acids. The V and J ends lost 4 bases and 5 bases, in that order; junction bases with no gene match: 6. CDR3 sequence: CASSSGTGTYGYTF. The CDR3 bases that were read are TGTGCCAGCAGCTCCGGGACAGGGACGTATGGC.

In this sample, this clone turned up many times. The sequence runs out 3 residues before the end of the CDR3; the remainder is reconstructed from the germline J gene. This chain uses TRBV5-4 with TRBJ2-1; unclear D gene. V lost 2 bases and J 3 bases, leaving 9 bases between the germline ends. This CDR3 is built from 14 residues. Germline V gene data show CDR1 as SGHNT and CDR2 as YYREEE (reference sequence). The sequenced CDR3 bases are TGTGCCAGCAGCTTAGGTGAGAACTACAATGAG. As protein: CASSLGENYNE. The whole CDR3 protein reads CASSLGENYNEQFF.

This clone occurred many times. The read gets to within 3 residues of the CDR3 end, and the germline J gene fills in the rest. This chain links TRBV20-1 with TRBJ2-7; D is undetermined. The germline V gene has CDR1 DFQATT and CDR2 SNEGSKA (reference sequence). Trimming pared 0 bases from V and 2 bases from J, leaving 14 bases between. The CDR3 has 15 amino acids. Here the CDR3 reads CSARDTTWAAYEQYF. Partial CDR3 DNA: TGCAGTGCTAGAGATACCACGTGGGCAGCCTACGAG.

This clone occurred many times. The CDR3 loop reads CSAKTGMNTEAFF. The sequenced part of the CDR3 DNA is TGCAGTGCGAAGACAGGGATGAACACTGAA. The rearrangement uses TRBV20-1 and TRBJ1-1; 7 bases are shared with TRBD1. The read terminates 3 residues ahead of where the CDR3 ends, so the germline J gene completes it. After removal of 6 bases from V and 0 bases from J, the junction contained 4 bases not matched to a gene. CDR1 and CDR2 from the germline V gene are DFQATT and SNEGSKA (reference sequence). The CDR3 length is 13 residues.

This clone was counted many times. With the read ending 3 residues before the CDR3 end, the germline J gene is used to fill in that end. The chain links TRBV12-3 or TRBV12-4 to TRBJ1-1; 9 bases are a match to TRBD1. The CDR3 runs 17 residues. V lost 4 bases to trimming and J lost 4 bases; unmatched junction nucleotides: 13. CDR3 amino acids: CASSSNADRGRGTEAFF. The sequenced part of the CDR3 DNA is TGTGCCAGCAGTTCCAACGCGGACAGGGGTCGGGGCACTGAA.

This clone was picked up many times. From the germline J gene comes the end of the CDR3, since the read stops 3 residues before it. The rearrangement joins TRBV5-1 to TRBJ1-1, with TRBD1 matching over 9 bases. The CDR3 has 14 amino acids. Trimming cost V 3 bases and J 5 bases; bases outside gene matches: 5. The germline gives CDR1 SGHRS, CDR2 YFSETQ. The CDR3 is CASSSLTGGTEAFF. CDR3 DNA, as far as it was read: TGCGCCAGCAGCTCCCTGACAGGGGGTACTGAA.

This clone was counted ten times or more. CDR3 loop: CASSFTAGDTEAFF. The DNA read from the CDR3 is TGTGCCAGCAGTTTCACCGCGGGGGACACTGAA. The chain combines TRBV11-2 with TRBJ1-1, with D perhaps matching TRBD1 (5 bases). The CDR3 extends 3 residues past the end of the read, so its final part is completed from the germline J gene. The V and J ends lost 6 bases and 3 bases respectively, with 14 bases between them. The CDR3 spans 14 residues. Germline CDR1 reads SGHAT; CDR2 reads FQNNGV.

Ten or more counts support this clone. The observed sequence ends 3 residues before the CDR3 terminus, with the missing tail filled in from the germline J gene. The chain is built from TRBV19 and TRBJ2-7; 9 positions agree with TRBD1. J gave up 0 bases and V 5 bases, and 5 bases lay outside the gene matches. CDR3 length: 15 residues. In germline, CDR1 is LNHDA, CDR2 SQIVND (reference sequence). CDR3 sequence: CASSQGTGPSYEQYF. The CDR3 DNA, read in part, is TGTGCCAGTAGTCAAGGGACAGGGCCCTCCTACGAG.

This clone was picked up many times. The read is 3 residues too short to cover the CDR3 end, so that end is filled in from the germline J gene. The chain couples TRBV18 to TRBJ1-1; perhaps TRBD1 as D (6 bases). The CDR3 totals 16 residues. In germline, CDR1 is KGHSH, CDR2 LQKENI. Between the trimmed V and J ends, which lost 5 bases and 0 bases, there was a span of 16 bases. CDR3 bases read: TGTGCCAGCTCAATAGGACAGCAAGATCTGAACACTGAA. Protein sequence: CASSIGQQDLNTE. The complete CDR3 sequence is CASSIGQQDLNTEAFF.

This clone came up many times. The read gets to within 3 residues of the CDR3 end, and the germline J gene fills in the rest. This chain links TRBV7-9 with TRBJ1-1; D is possibly TRBD1 (5 bases). CDR1 is SEHNR, CDR2 FQNEAQ, per germline (reference sequence). V shed 3 bases and J shed 4 bases, with 15 bases lying between them. The CDR3 is made up of 15 amino acids. The CDR3 DNA, read in part, is TGTGCCAGCAGCTTCTCACAGGACGGGGGCACTGAA. Its protein product is CASSFSQDGGTE. The complete CDR3 protein is CASSFSQDGGTEAFF.

This clone was seen repeatedly, ten times or more. The sequence runs out 3 residues before the end of the CDR3; the remainder is reconstructed from the germline J gene. The chain carries TRBV7-6 and TRBJ2-2; no definite D call. CDR1 is SGHVS, CDR2 FNYEAQ, per germline. CDR3 length equals 11 residues. The V and J ends lost 5 bases and 5 bases respectively, with 3 bases between them. The part of the CDR3 DNA that was read is TGTGCCAGCAGCCTAACCGGGGAG. Translating gives CASSLTGE. The whole CDR3 protein is CASSLTGELFF.

This clone was observed at least ten times. Read sequence stops 3 residues before the CDR3 end, and the germline J gene provides the missing end. The genes are TRBV19 and TRBJ2-1, with 8 bases aligning to TRBD1. Germline V lookup: CDR1 LNHDA, CDR2 SQIVND (reference sequence). The J segment lost 4 bases and the V segment lost 10 bases, leaving 15 bases of the junction unmatched. The CDR3 runs to 16 residues. The sequenced part of the CDR3 DNA is TGTGCCACTCAGGGGGCGGGTGTTAGTAAGTACAATGAG. Amino acids: CATQGAGVSKYNE. Given in full, the CDR3 is CATQGAGVSKYNEQFF.

This clone was seen at least ten times. The read halts 3 residues ahead of the CDR3 end, with the missing end drawn from the germline J gene. The genes are TRBV2 and TRBJ1-2; TRBD1 aligns across 10 bases. The CDR3 is 13 residues long. Trimming took 8 bases from V and 6 from J; bases not matched to a gene: 6. Per the germline V gene, CDR1 is SNHLY and CDR2 is FYNNEI. The CDR3 region is CASGPGQGDGYTF. The covered CDR3 bases are TGTGCCAGCGGTCCCGGACAGGGGGATGGC.

This clone has just a few counts. Read data end 3 residues before the CDR3 end; the end is taken from the germline J gene. This chain uses TRBV19 with TRBJ2-3; 8 positions match TRBD2. The CDR3 loop spans 15 amino acids. Germline V gene lookup returns CDR1 LNHDA and CDR2 SQIVND (reference sequence). V lost 3 bases, J lost 4 bases, and 6 bases stayed unmatched. The CDR3 sequence: CASSMWSGGSDTQYF. The CDR3 DNA, read in part, is TGTGCCAGTAGTATGTGGAGCGGGGGATCAGATACG.

This clone has at least ten counts. The read finishes 3 residues shy of the CDR3 end, and the germline J gene is used to complete it. This rearrangement joins TRBV7-8 to TRBJ2-3; D is undetermined. Germline V gene lookup returns CDR1 SGHVS and CDR2 FQNEAQ. This CDR3 region has 14 residues. CDR3 residues: CVSMVGLGTDTQYF. Incomplete CDR3 DNA: TGTGTCTCTATGGTAGGGCTGGGCACAGATACG.

This clone was seen at least ten times. Incomplete CDR3 DNA: TGTGCCAGCAGTTTATTAGCCGGGGAG. It translates to CASSLLAGE. The entire CDR3 reads CASSLLAGELFF. This chain links TRBV27 with TRBJ2-2; D gene uncertain. The CDR3 end is not reached by the read, which stops 3 residues before it; the germline J gene fills it in. Trimming left V 1 base short and J 6 bases short, with 3 bases between. Germline V gives CDR1 MNHEY, CDR2 SMNVEV (reference sequence). This CDR3 is 12 amino acids long.